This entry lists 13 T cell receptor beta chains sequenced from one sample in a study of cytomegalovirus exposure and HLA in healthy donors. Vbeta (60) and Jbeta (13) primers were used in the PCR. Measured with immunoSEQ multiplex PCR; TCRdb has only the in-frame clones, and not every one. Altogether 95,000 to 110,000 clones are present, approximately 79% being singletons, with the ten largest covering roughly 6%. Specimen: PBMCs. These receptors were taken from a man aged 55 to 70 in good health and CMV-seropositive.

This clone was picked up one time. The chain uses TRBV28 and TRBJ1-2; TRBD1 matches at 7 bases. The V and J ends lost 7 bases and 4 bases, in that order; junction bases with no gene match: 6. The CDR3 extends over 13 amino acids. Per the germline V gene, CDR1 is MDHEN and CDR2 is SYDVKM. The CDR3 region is CASNDRAPYGYTF. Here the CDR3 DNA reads TGTGCCAGCAACGACAGGGCCCCCTATGGCTACACCTTC.

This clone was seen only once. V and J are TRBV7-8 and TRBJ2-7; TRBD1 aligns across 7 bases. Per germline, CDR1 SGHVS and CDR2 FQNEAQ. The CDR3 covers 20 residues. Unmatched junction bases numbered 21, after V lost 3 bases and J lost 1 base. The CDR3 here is CASSFTSASLDRERSYEQYF. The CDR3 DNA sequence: TGTGCCAGCAGCTTCACCTCAGCAAGCCTTGACAGGGAACGGTCCTACGAGCAGTACTTC.

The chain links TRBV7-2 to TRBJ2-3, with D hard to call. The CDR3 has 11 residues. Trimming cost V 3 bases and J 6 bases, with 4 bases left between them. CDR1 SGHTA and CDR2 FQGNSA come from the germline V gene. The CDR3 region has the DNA TGTGCCAGCAGCTTTTCGGATACGCAGTATTTT. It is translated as CASSFSDTQYF.

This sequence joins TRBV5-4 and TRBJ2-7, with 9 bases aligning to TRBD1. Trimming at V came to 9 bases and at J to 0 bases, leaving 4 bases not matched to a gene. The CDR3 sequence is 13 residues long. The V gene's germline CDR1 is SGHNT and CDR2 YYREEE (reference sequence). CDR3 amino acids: CAIRDRDSYEQYF. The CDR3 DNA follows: TGTGCCATCCGGGACAGGGACTCCTACGAGCAGTACTTC.

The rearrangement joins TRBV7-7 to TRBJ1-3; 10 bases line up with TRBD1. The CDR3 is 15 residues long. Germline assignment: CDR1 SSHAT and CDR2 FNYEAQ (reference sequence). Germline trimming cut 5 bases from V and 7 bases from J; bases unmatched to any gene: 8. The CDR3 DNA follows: TGTGCCAGCAGCGTCGGGACAGGGGATTGGAACACCATATATTTT. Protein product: CASSVGTGDWNTIYF.

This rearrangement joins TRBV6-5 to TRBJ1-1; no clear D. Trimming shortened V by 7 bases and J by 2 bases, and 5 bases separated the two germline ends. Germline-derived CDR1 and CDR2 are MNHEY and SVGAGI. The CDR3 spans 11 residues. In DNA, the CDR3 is TGTGCCAGCACCTTAAACACTGAAGCTTTCTTT. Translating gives CASTLNTEAFF.

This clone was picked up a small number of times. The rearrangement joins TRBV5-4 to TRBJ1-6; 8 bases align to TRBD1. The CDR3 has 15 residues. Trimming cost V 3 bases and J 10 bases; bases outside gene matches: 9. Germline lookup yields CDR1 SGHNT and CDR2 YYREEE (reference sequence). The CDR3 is CASSSSGTGWSPLHF. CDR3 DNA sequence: TGTGCCAGCAGCTCCTCCGGGACAGGCTGGTCACCCCTCCACTTT.

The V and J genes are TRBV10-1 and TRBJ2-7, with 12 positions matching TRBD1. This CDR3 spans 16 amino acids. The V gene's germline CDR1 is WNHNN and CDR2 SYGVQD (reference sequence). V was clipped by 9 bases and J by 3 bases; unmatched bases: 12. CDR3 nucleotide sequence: TGCGCCAGTACTGGGACAGGGGGCGCGGGGGGCTACGAGCAGTACTTC. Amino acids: CASTGTGGAGGYEQYF.

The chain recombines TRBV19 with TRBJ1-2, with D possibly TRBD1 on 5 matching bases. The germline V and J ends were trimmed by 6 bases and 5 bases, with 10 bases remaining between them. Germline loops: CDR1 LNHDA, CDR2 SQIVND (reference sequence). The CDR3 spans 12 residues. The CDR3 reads CASRLDRYGYTF. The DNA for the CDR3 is TGTGCCAGTAGATTAGACAGATATGGCTACACCTTC.

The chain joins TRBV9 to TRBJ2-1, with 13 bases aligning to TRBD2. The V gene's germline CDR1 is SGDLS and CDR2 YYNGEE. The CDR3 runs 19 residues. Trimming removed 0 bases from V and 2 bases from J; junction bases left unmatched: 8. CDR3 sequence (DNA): TGTGCCAGCAGCGTAGGAGGGGGGACTAGCGGGGCCGCCTACAATGAGCAGTTCTTC. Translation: CASSVGGGTSGAAYNEQFF.

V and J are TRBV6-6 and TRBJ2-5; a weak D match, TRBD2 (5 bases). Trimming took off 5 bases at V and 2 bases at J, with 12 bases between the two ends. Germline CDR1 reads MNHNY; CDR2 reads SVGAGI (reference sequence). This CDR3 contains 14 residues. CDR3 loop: CASSPRAPQETQYF. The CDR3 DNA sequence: TGTGCCAGCAGTCCGAGGGCGCCACAAGAGACCCAGTACTTC.

The CDR3 region has the DNA TGTGCCAGCTCACCACCGTCCAGACAAGAGACCCAGTACTTC. This encodes CASSPPSRQETQYF. The rearrangement joins TRBV18 to TRBJ2-5; D not resolved. The V and J ends lost 0 bases and 2 bases respectively, with 7 bases between them. Per germline, CDR1 KGHSH and CDR2 LQKENI. The CDR3 sequence is 14 residues long.

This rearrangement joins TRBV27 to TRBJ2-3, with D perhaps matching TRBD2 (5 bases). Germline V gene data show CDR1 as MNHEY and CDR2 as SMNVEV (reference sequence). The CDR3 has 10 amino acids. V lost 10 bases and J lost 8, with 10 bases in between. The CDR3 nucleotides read TGTGCCAAAGCGGACCCTACGCAGTATTTT. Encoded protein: CAKADPTQYF.